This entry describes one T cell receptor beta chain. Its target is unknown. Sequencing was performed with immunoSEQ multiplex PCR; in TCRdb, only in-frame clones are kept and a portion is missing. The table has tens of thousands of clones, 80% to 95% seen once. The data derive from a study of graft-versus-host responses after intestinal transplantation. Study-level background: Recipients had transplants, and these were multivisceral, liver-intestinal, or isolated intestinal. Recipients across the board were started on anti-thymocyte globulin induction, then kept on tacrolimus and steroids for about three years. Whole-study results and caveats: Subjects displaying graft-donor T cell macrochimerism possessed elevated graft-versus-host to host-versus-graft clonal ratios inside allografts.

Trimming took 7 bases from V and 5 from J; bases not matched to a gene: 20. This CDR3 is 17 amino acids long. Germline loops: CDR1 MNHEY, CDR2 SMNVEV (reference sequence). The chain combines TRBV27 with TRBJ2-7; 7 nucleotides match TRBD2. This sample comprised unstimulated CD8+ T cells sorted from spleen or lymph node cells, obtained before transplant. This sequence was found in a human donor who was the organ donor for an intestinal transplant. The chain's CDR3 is CASIDGRTVGRGHEQYF. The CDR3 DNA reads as TGTGCCAGCATAGATGGCAGGACTGTGGGGAGGGGTCACGAGCAGTACTTC.